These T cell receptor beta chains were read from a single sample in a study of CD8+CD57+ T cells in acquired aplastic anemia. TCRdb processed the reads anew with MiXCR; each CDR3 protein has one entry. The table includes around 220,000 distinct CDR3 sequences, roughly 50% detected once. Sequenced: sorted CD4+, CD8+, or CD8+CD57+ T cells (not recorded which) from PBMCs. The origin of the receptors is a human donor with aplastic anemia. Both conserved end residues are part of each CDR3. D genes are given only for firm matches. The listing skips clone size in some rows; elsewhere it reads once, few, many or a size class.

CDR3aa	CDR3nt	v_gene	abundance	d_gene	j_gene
CATSPGGPLETQYF	TGTGCCACCAGTCCGGGGGGGCCGTTAGAGACCCAGTACTTC	TRBV24-1	NA	TRBD2	TRBJ2-5
CSVEGGARTEAFF	TGCAGCGTTGAAGGCGGGGCAAGGACTGAAGCTTTCTTT	TRBV29-1	once	NA	TRBJ1-1
CATSVAGAPDNEQFF	TGTGCCACCAGTGTGGCGGGGGCCCCGGACAATGAGCAGTTCTTC	TRBV24-1	NA	NA	TRBJ2-1
CSARESNQPQHF	TGCAGTGCTAGGGAGAGCAATCAGCCCCAGCATTTT	TRBV20-1	many	NA	TRBJ1-5
CASSLRTSGGDF	TGTGCCAGCAGCTTAAGGACTAGCGGGGGGGACTTT	TRBV7-3	NA	NA	TRBJ1-4
CSARGRLAGEEPETQYF	TGCAGTGCTAGGGGTAGGCTAGCGGGGGAAGAGCCAGAGACCCAGTACTTC	TRBV20-1	many	TRBD2	TRBJ2-5
CSARDSRDRAEKLFF	TGCAGTGCTAGAGATTCCCGGGACAGGGCTGAAAAACTGTTTTTT	TRBV20-1	many	TRBD1	TRBJ1-4
CASSQFRGPNEKLFF	TGCGCCAGCAGCCAATTTCGGGGCCCAAATGAAAAACTGTTTTTT	TRBV4-1	NA	NA	TRBJ1-4
CATRRTGGEQYF	TGTGCCACCAGGAGGACAGGGGGCGAGCAGTACTTC	TRBV12-3/TRBV12-4	once	TRBD1	TRBJ2-7
CASSWGTGGRETQYF	TGTGCCAGCAGCTGGGGGACAGGGGGGCGAGAGACCCAGTACTTC	TRBV7-9	many	TRBD1	TRBJ2-5
CASGEKMTVIIYEQYF	TGTGCCAGCGGTGAAAAGATGACGGTTATCATCTACGAGCAGTACTTC	TRBV2	few	NA	TRBJ2-7
CATSSPRQGRGNQPQHF	TGTGCCACCAGCTCCCCCCGACAGGGGAGAGGAAATCAGCCCCAGCATTTT	TRBV15	NA	TRBD1	TRBJ1-5
CASSLSNMGRTGELFF	TGTGCCAGCAGCTTGTCGAATATGGGAAGGACCGGGGAGCTGTTTTTT	TRBV5-8	NA	NA	TRBJ2-2
CAWSVKQGVYNEQFF	TGTGCCTGGAGCGTCAAGCAGGGAGTCTATAATGAGCAGTTCTTC	TRBV30	NA	NA	TRBJ2-1
CASSAKETQYF	TGTGCCAGCAGTGCCAAAGAGACCCAGTACTTC	TRBV25-1	NA	NA	TRBJ2-5
CATSRADRGGYGYTF	TGTGCCACCAGCAGAGCGGACAGGGGCGGCTATGGCTACACCTTC	TRBV15	NA	TRBD1	TRBJ1-2
CSASGEDTQFF	TGCAGTGCTAGTGGAGAAGATACGCAGTTCTTC	TRBV20-1	NA	NA	TRBJ2-1
CASSTGTEGSEAFF	TGTGCCAGCAGTACCGGGACGGAAGGCAGTGAAGCTTTCTTT	TRBV6-1	NA	NA	TRBJ1-1
CASSQDVGWGEETQYF	TGTGCCAGCAGCCAAGATGTAGGGTGGGGGGAGGAGACCCAGTACTTC	TRBV3-1	few	NA	TRBJ2-5
CSADLPQGGSDTQYF	TGCAGTGCTGACCTACCGCAGGGGGGATCAGATACGCAGTATTTT	TRBV20-1	many	NA	TRBJ2-3
CASSALLGQGNGYTF	TGTGCCAGCAGTGCCCTTCTCGGACAGGGGAATGGCTACACCTTC	TRBV6-5	NA	TRBD1	TRBJ1-2
CASSPDGLSNQPQHF	TGCGCCAGCAGCCCAGACGGCCTTAGCAATCAGCCCCAGCATTTT	TRBV5-1	many	NA	TRBJ1-5
CASGTSFSGELFF	TGTGCCAGCGGGACTAGTTTCTCCGGGGAGCTGTTTTTT	TRBV6-1	NA	TRBD2	TRBJ2-2
CASRLGLQNEKLFF	TGTGCCAGTCGTCTCGGGCTGCAAAATGAAAAACTGTTTTTT	TRBV19	NA	NA	TRBJ1-4
CASSRPGQGYGYTF	TGCGCCAGCAGCCGGCCGGGGCAGGGGTACGGCTACACCTTC	TRBV5-1	once	NA	TRBJ1-2
CASSLGTGGWNTEAFF	TGTGCCAGCAGCTTAGGGACAGGGGGCTGGAACACTGAAGCTTTCTTT	TRBV7-6	NA	TRBD1	TRBJ1-1
CSVVGSGGSRDEQYF	TGCAGCGTTGTGGGGTCTGGGGGCTCAAGGGACGAGCAGTACTTC	TRBV29-1	NA	NA	TRBJ2-7
CTSGTSGTSWDTQYF	TGTACTTCAGGGACTAGCGGGACTTCGTGGGATACGCAGTATTTT	TRBV10-3	many	TRBD2	TRBJ2-3
CASRGGTYHGYTF	TGTGCCAGCAGGGGGGGGACCTACCATGGCTACACCTTC	TRBV7-9	NA	NA	TRBJ1-2
CATSREGGTGGYTF	TGTGCCACCAGCCGAGAGGGGGGGACAGGGGGCTACACCTTC	TRBV15	NA	TRBD1	TRBJ1-2
CASSLGDYGYTF	TGTGCCAGCAGCTTAGGAGACTATGGCTACACCTTC	TRBV5-4	few	NA	TRBJ1-2
CASRARGQEELGYTF	TGTGCCAGTAGGGCCCGGGGACAGGAAGAGCTCGGCTACACCTTC	TRBV19	many	TRBD1	TRBJ1-2
CASTHSRGLNTYWKHQYF	TGTGCCAGCACCCATAGCAGGGGGCTTAACACTTACTGGAAACACCAGTACTTC	TRBV7-2	NA	TRBD1	TRBJ2-5
CASSGTVLNTEAFF	TGTGCCAGCAGTGGGACAGTGTTGAACACTGAAGCTTTCTTT	TRBV2	many	NA	TRBJ1-1
CASSVAGRRSNYGYTF	TGTGCCAGCAGCGTAGCGGGCCGTCGCTCTAACTATGGCTACACCTTC	TRBV7-2	NA	NA	TRBJ1-2
CASSGAGGEETQYF	TGCGCCAGCAGCGGGGCGGGGGGGGAGGAGACCCAGTACTTC	TRBV5-1	NA	TRBD2	TRBJ2-5
CAIPMPPQAEKLFF	TGTGCCATTCCCATGCCCCCACAGGCTGAAAAACTGTTTTTT	TRBV10-3	NA	NA	TRBJ1-4
CSARGEGRRGDTQYF	TGCAGTGCTCGAGGGGAGGGCCGGAGGGGAGATACGCAGTATTTT	TRBV20-1	NA	TRBD2	TRBJ2-3
CASSFGVYNEQFF	TGTGCCAGCAGCTTTGGGGTCTACAATGAGCAGTTCTTC	TRBV5-8	few	NA	TRBJ2-1
CSAPSGTGGFHIIGYTF	TGCAGTGCCCCATCCGGGACAGGGGGCTTCCACATCATTGGCTACACCTTC	TRBV20-1	many	TRBD1	TRBJ1-2